The entry that follows covers one T cell receptor beta chain sequence. What antigen it recognizes has not been identified. One base away there is no much larger clone; base qualities are not given. The immunoSEQ Assay, a bias-controlled multiplex PCR, was used to amplify TCRbeta CDR3 regions from genomic DNA. The authors' analysis ran thus. The number of nucleated cells in each sample was estimated by amplification of reference gene primers within the assay. To quantify the absolute abundance of each unique TCRbeta CDR3 rearrangement, sequence reads were collapsed and filtered. Productive Simpson clonality was computed per sample as the square root of Simpson's diversity index over productive rearrangements. What TCRdb holds here is the immuneACCESS table cut down to in-frame rearrangements. Part of the clones is not present; checked against another copy, under half of the missing clones reflect an unresolved V gene, and the others are unexplained. V and J calls and clone size are copied from that table; D and trimming were computed from the DNA. The sample table holds about 180,000 clones, of which approximately 86% were seen once. The ten top clones hold around 0.5% of the sample.

The data originate from a study of blood T cell repertoires in COVID-19 (dated by TCRdb to the early 2020s). For the study in its entirety: The collaborator samples originated in the United States, Italy and Spain and spanned the acute and convalescent phases of COVID-19. The prospective study material was composed of cDNA or gDNA derived from T cells, B-cell-depleted T cells, or PBMCs. Subjects who had been exposed to COVID-19, were actively infected with it, or had recovered from it provided the deeply sampled blood TCRbeta repertoires that made up the dataset. The repertoires were made available in a free public database intended to serve as a resource for research on the immune response to SARS-CoV-2. The samples were drawn from two sources: the first 160 participants of the ongoing ImmuneRACE study, and 950 to 1,500 subjects contributed by 6 global collaborators. The sample metadata nearly always contained a de-identified subject ID, COVID-19 status, age in years and sex. Where available, HLA class I and class II types were obtained from metadata supplied by the sample provider rather than from assay-based typing. The research as a whole found: Clinical and demographic metadata were provided uncurated, with the amount varying by source and participant.

One collaborating source in Seattle enrolled patients while the patients were actively infected and followed the patients over time throughout the course of disease. Each collaborating institution followed its own protocols to collect whole blood in K2EDTA tubes. For TCRbeta analysis, collaborator samples were shipped as frozen whole blood, as isolated PBMCs, or as DNA extracted from either sample type. The CDR3 contains 15 residues, cysteine and phenylalanine counted. This entry keeps only the CDR3 DNA: 45 bases, framed from base 1. Here V drops 0 bases and J drops 8 bases, and the junction holds 4 bases not matched to any gene. CDR1 and CDR2 (MNHNY, SVGAGI) derive from the germline V gene (reference sequence).

Recombination linked TRBV6-6 to TRBJ1-4; TRBD1 aligns with 9 central bases. Sequencing was done on a sample of peripheral blood. This sequence originates from a man between 60 and 70 years old with COVID-19, enrolled during active disease. The sequence in DNA is TGTGCCAGCAGTTACTCGAAGACAGGGGGGGAAAAACTGTTTTTT. Its coded protein is CASSYSKTGGEKLFF.